This TCR beta chain was captured in a study of regulatory T cells in long-lasting Graves disease (dated by TCRdb to the early 2020s). Notes on the research overall: Persistent Graves' disease was defined as persistently positive TSH receptor autoantibodies together with antithyroid drug treatment for over 5 years. Persistent Graves' disease patients in the clinical cohort had taken antithyroid drugs for around 10 years on average. TCR sequencing covered approximately 13 persistent and roughly 20 newly diagnosed Graves' disease patients, approximately 33 samples in total. Persistent Graves' disease patients were compared with newly diagnosed Graves' disease patients by peripheral blood TCR sequencing and RNA sequencing. The study was registered as a clinical trial and conducted in China.

This sample's time point label indicates: persistent/refractory GD, antithyroid drugs over 5 years with positive TRAb. RNA was extracted from PBMCs in TRIzol for both TCR sequencing and RNA sequencing. The diagnosis of Graves' disease followed American Thyroid Association guidelines. Patients were recruited from an endocrinology department in Xi'an, China. Each patient gave approximately 8.8 milliliters of peripheral blood, collected in an EDTA anticoagulant tube. Ficoll Paque Plus density gradient separation was used to isolate PBMCs, and no further T cell sorting was done. An Agilent 2100 Bioanalyzer and agarose gel were used to assess RNA quality, and a NanoDrop 2000 was used to measure RNA concentration. Clipping removes 2 bases from V and 5 bases from J, with 6 as the unmatched junction base count. Sequences SNHLY (CDR1) and FYNNEI (CDR2) are obtained from the germline V gene. From the cysteine up to the phenylalanine, the CDR3 has a length of 15 residues. Just CDR3 DNA is preserved here, 45 bases in frame from base 1.

Concerning this clonotype: Its antigen is not yet known. Qualities for individual bases were not recorded, and no much larger clone is one base off.

The library was produced with multiplex PCR. The sequencer listed for this sample is Illumina HiSeq 4000. CDR3 regions were amplified by Arm-PCR with iRepertoire HTBI primers to construct TCR beta libraries. PCR products were gel purified before sequencing. The paper's processing steps were these. Gene usage analysis of CDR3 amino acid clonotypes used the 62 TRBV and 14 to 15 TRBJ segments found across samples. COPE and FqMerger were used to merge filtered high-quality paired reads into contigs. BLAST was used to align contigs to IMGT TRBV, TRBD and TRBJ reference genes, with CDR3 defined following IMGT. Any clonotype with a frequency above 0.1% was classified as a highly expanded clone. Shannon entropy served as the measure of repertoire diversity, while the Gini coefficient captured V-J evenness. Public clonotypes were defined as clonotypes shared by more than one individual. TCRdb took the public reads, trimmed them with fastp at Q25, ran MiXCR for clone calling and kept in-frame beta chains. For every CDR3 protein sequence, its rows merge into one entry that carries the most common genes and DNA. Here the V and J calls rest on TCRdb's processing, not on the authors' analysis. This sample has about 430,000 distinct CDR3 sequences in its table, and roughly 21% of those were observed once. About 13% of the sample lies in the top ten.

The paper as a whole reports these results and caveats: TRBV28, TRBJ1-2 and TRBJ2-5 were preferentially used in persistent disease, while TRBV20-1 and TRBJ2-1 were favored in newly diagnosed disease. More public clonotypes were shared among persistent patients (2,741) than among newly diagnosed patients (966). Sequencing and analysis were restricted to the TCR beta chain. As a limitation, the authors acknowledged that the small sample size may reduce accuracy. Peripheral blood alone was examined, since thyroid tissue, which constituted the primary lesion, could not be accessed. Persistent Graves' disease patients showed lower TCR Shannon entropy and fewer highly expanded clones than newly diagnosed patients, suggesting clonal expansion.

The chain joins TRBV2 to TRBJ2-3, with 8 junctional bases fitting TRBD2. This sequence was found in a female donor with Graves disease. Sequencing used peripheral blood mononuclear cells (PBMCs), obtained when the disease was refractory, from a patient treated with antithyroid drugs. In nucleotides, the sequence is TGTGCCAGCAGTGAACAGCGGGAGTGGCGAGATACGCAGTATTTT. Its protein product is CASSEQREWRDTQYF.